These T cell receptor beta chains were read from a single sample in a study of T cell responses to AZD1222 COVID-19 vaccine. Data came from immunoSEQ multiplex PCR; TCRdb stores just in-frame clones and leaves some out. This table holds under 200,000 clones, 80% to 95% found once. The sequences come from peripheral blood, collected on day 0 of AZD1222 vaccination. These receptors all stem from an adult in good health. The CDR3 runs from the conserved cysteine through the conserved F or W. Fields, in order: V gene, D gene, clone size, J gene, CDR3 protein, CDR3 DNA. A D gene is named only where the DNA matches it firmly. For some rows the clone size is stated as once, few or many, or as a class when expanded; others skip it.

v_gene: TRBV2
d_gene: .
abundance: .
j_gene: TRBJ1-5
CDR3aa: CASRQVGGNQPQHF
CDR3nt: TGTGCCAGTCGACAGGTCGGAGGCAATCAGCCCCAGCATTTT

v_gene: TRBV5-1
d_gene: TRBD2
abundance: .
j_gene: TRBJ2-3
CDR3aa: CASSPRGGHTDTQYF
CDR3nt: TGCGCCAGCAGCCCCCGGGGGGGACACACAGATACGCAGTATTTT

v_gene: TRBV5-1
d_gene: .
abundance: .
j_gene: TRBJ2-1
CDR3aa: CASRTGMSYNEQFF
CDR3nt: TGCGCCAGCAGGACCGGGATGTCCTACAATGAGCAGTTCTTC

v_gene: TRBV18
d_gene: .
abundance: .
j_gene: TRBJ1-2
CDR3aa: CASSPEQVYYGYTF
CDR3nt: TGTGCCAGCTCACCAGAACAGGTTTACTATGGCTACACCTTC

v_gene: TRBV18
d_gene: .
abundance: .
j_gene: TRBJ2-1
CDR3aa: CASSPEGGHEQFF
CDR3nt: TGTGCCAGCTCACCTGAGGGGGGCCATGAGCAGTTCTTC

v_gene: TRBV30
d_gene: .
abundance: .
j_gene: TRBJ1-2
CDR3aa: CAWSQGFDYGYTF
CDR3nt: TGTGCCTGGAGTCAGGGGTTCGACTATGGCTACACCTTC

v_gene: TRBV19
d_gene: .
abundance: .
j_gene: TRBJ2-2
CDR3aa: CASSIVGGGPGELFF
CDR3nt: TGTGCCAGTAGTATAGTGGGTGGCGGACCCGGGGAGCTGTTTTTT

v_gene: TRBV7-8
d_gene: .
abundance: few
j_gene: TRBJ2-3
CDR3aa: CASSPSRVTDTQYF
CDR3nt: TGTGCCAGCAGCCCTTCTCGGGTCACAGATACGCAGTATTTT

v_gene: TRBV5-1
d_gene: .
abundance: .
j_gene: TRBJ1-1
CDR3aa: CASSLGQGWNTEAFF
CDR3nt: TGCGCCAGCAGCTTGGGTCAGGGTTGGAACACTGAAGCTTTCTTT

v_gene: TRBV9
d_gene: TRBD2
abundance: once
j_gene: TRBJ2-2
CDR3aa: CASSVEAGRTGELFF
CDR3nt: TGTGCCAGCAGCGTAGAAGCGGGACGAACCGGGGAGCTGTTTTTT

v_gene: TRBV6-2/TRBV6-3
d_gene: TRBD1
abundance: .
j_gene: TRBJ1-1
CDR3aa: CASSSTGQGAKDTEAFF
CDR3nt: TGTGCCAGCAGTTCGACTGGACAGGGGGCAAAGGACACTGAAGCTTTCTTT